This T cell receptor (beta chain) was profiled in a study of post-analysis software for immune sequencing data. Study outcomes and limitations: Elevated frequency relative to controls characterized four or five TRBV segments in patients, TRBV5-6, TRBV5-1 and TRBV20-1 among them. Comparison with controls showed significantly lower normalized Chao1 diversity in multiple sclerosis patients.

In its sample, this clonotype was seen a few times. The antigen remains unidentified. The TCR beta cDNA libraries carried unique molecular identifiers. TCRdb reprocessed the PCR reads via MiXCR and lists one record per CDR3 protein. The sample yields roughly 620,000 distinct CDR3 sequences, around 47% seen once. This CDR3 spans 15 amino acids. CDR1 is SGDLS, CDR2 YYNGEE, per germline. The chain is built from TRBV9 and TRBJ2-4; TRBD1 aligns across 7 bases. The end of the DNA is better explained by TRBJ2-7, so the J call may be wrong. The sequence was collected from a girl between 10 and 17 years old with multiple sclerosis. The sequencing sample was made of blood. In DNA form, the CDR3 reads TGTGCCAGCAGCGAGGGGGCTAGTGACACCTACGAGCAGTACTTC. Translated: CASSEGASDTYEQYF.